Shown below are 28 T cell receptor beta chains from a single sample sequenced in a study of blood T cells in healthy people across ages. Primed by a sample-barcoded 5' primer and a J-beta primer mix, a second PCR proceeded for 7 to 11 cycles. One entry per CDR3 protein results from TCRdb running MiXCR on the 5' RACE reads. The repertoire holds about 650,000 distinct CDR3 sequences, 32% seen once, with approximately 15% in the top ten. Specimen: blood. The receptor source for this set is a woman older than 75 in good health.

This clonotype was observed many times. This CDR3 is CASSKGQGGTEAFF. The CDR3 DNA sequence: TGCGCCAGCAGCAAGGGGCAAGGAGGGACTGAAGCTTTCTTT. The chain has TRBV5-1 and TRBJ1-1; a weak D match, TRBD1 (5 bases). Germline V gene lookup returns CDR1 SGHRS and CDR2 YFSETQ. Trimming stripped 4 bases from V and 5 bases from J, with 15 bases between. CDR3 length: 14 residues.

This clonotype was seen at least ten times. V usage is TRBV28 and J usage is TRBJ1-4, with a possible D match to TRBD1 (5 bases). The V end lost 8 bases, the J end lost 8 bases, and 12 bases lay between the germline ends. Germline V gene data show CDR1 as MDHEN and CDR2 as SYDVKM. The CDR3 spans 12 residues. CDR3 sequence: CASGVGAEKLFF. CDR3 bases: TGTGCCAGCGGAGTCGGGGCGGAAAAACTGTTTTTT.

Remarks on this clonotype: A much larger clone lies a single base off, so this may be a read error. The chain employs TRBV7-2 and TRBJ2-5; D may be TRBD1 (5 bases). Trimming removed 5 bases from V and 11 bases from J, with 21 bases in between. Germline loops: CDR1 SGHTA, CDR2 FQGNSA. The CDR3 has 14 residues. The CDR3 DNA reads as TGTGCCAGCAGCCCTACAAGGGGAATAAATGAGCAGTACTTC. This translates into CASSPTRGINEQYF.

This clonotype was observed many times. CDR3 sequence: CASSQVRSSPLHF. Written as DNA, the CDR3 is TGTGCCAGCAGCCAAGTTCGCAGTTCACCCCTCCACTTT. The chain has TRBV3-1 and TRBJ1-6; D is unresolved. Germline V CDR1 and CDR2: LGHDT, YNNKEL (reference sequence). V shed 1 base and J shed 9 bases, with 7 bases lying between them. This CDR3 spans 13 amino acids. Full variable domain (missing parts from reference TRBV3-1 and TRBJ1-6): DTAVSQTPKYLVTQMGNDKSIKCEQNLGHDTMYWYKQDSKKFLKIMFSYNNKELIINETVPNRFSPKSPDKAHLNLHINSLELGDSAVYFCASSQVRSSPLHFGNGTRLTVT.

This clonotype was counted ten times or more. V usage is TRBV29-1 and J usage is TRBJ1-2; D perhaps matches TRBD1 (5 bases). The V gene's germline CDR1 is SQVTM and CDR2 ANQGSEA. V gave up 6 bases and J gave up 1 base, with 18 bases separating them. The CDR3 covers 15 residues. As DNA, the CDR3 is TGCAGCGTCCGCGGCCCAGGGAGGGGTAACTATGGCTACACCTTC. Translating it yields CSVRGPGRGNYGYTF.

This clonotype occurred a few times. V and J are TRBV7-8 and TRBJ1-4; D unresolved. The CDR3 loop spans 15 amino acids. The V end was cut by 5 bases, the J end by 5 bases, with 15 bases between. The germline V gene encodes CDR1 SGHVS and CDR2 FQNEAQ. CDR3 DNA sequence: TGTGCCAGCAGCCCCGCGATAGGGCAGAATGAAAAACTGTTTTTT. This gives the protein CASSPAIGQNEKLFF.

In this sample, this clonotype turned up many times. This sequence joins TRBV9 and TRBJ2-7; TRBD1 matches at 9 bases. CDR1 and CDR2 (germline): SGDLS, YYNGEE. V lost 3 bases and J lost 2; bases outside the gene matches: 3. The CDR3 runs 14 residues. CDR3 protein: CASSGTGETYEQYF. Written as DNA, the CDR3 is TGTGCCAGCAGCGGGACAGGGGAGACCTACGAGCAGTACTTC.

The sample holds a few counts of this clonotype. The CDR3 is CASSLRRGPANPSSPLHF. The CDR3 DNA follows: TGTGCCAGCAGTTTAAGGAGGGGTCCGGCTAATCCCAGTTCACCCCTCCACTTT. The rearrangement uses TRBV27 and TRBJ1-6; a weak D match, TRBD1 (5 bases). The germline V gene has CDR1 MNHEY and CDR2 SMNVEV (reference sequence). V lost 2 bases to trimming and J lost 9 bases, with 23 bases between them. The CDR3 sequence is 18 residues long.

This clonotype was seen at least ten times. This chain joins TRBV7-2 and TRBJ2-5; D assignment may be TRBD1 or TRBD2 (5 bases each). CDR1 and CDR2 from the germline V gene are SGHTA and FQGNSA. The CDR3 length is 16 residues. Trimming removed 5 bases from V and 0 bases from J, with 16 bases in between. The CDR3 nucleotides are TGTGCCAGCAGCCCCGTCCAGGGACGGTACCAAGAGACCCAGTACTTC. This gives the protein CASSPVQGRYQETQYF.

This clonotype has a handful of counts. An end of the junction does not agree with germline; a read error may underlie this. V and J are TRBV7-7 and TRBJ2-1; D might be TRBD2 (7 bases). The CDR3 contains 18 residues. The germline CDR1 and CDR2 sequences are SSHAT and FNYEAQ (reference sequence). Here the CDR3 DNA reads TGTGCTAGCAGTGCTGAACTTGGATCCGGGGGGCTGGGTAATGAGCAGTTCTTC. Amino acid sequence: CASSAELGSGGLGNEQFF.

A remark on this clonotype: Germline is not matched at one junction end, which may reflect a read error. The chain carries TRBV20-1 and TRBJ1-5; perhaps TRBD1 as D (5 bases). CDR1 is DFQATT, CDR2 SNEGSKA, per germline (reference sequence). CDR3 size: 17 residues. The chain's CDR3 is CSARDSGGQGSNQPEHF. CDR3 in DNA: TGCAGTGCTAGAGATTCGGGCGGGCAGGGTAGCAATCAGCCCGAGCATTTT.

The chain couples TRBV6-1 to TRBJ1-1; the D is unclear. CDR1 is MNHNS, CDR2 SASEGT, per germline. The CDR3 is 12 amino acids. Between the trimmed V and J ends, which lost 3 bases and 8 bases, there was a span of 10 bases. The CDR3 bases are TGTGCCAGCAGTGAGCAGAGGGCAGAAGCTTTCTTT. Translating gives CASSEQRAEAFF.

This clonotype was seen many times. The V and J genes are TRBV28 and TRBJ2-3, with D uncertain. V shed 5 bases and J shed 4 bases, with 13 bases lying between them. CDR1 MDHEN and CDR2 SYDVKM come from the germline V gene. CDR3 length: 14 residues. The CDR3 DNA follows: TGTGCCAGCAGTCCAGCCCCGGCCCCAGATACGCAGTATTTT. It codes for CASSPAPAPDTQYF.

This clonotype was observed at least ten times. V is TRBV27 and J is TRBJ2-7, with D perhaps assigned TRBD1 or TRBD2 (5 bases each). Germline CDR1 is MNHEY and CDR2 is SMNVEV (reference sequence). This CDR3 region has 13 residues. Trimming shortened V by 6 bases and J by 5 bases, and 14 bases separated the two germline ends. Here the CDR3 reads CASSPVGANEQYF. CDR3 bases: TGTGCCAGCAGCCCCGTCGGGGCAAACGAGCAGTACTTC.

In DNA, the CDR3 is TGCGCCAGCAGCCCGGAAATGAATAATTCACCCCTCCACTTT. Encoded protein: CASSPEMNNSPLHF. The chain carries TRBV5-1 and TRBJ1-6; the D is unclear. CDR3 size: 14 residues. CDR1 and CDR2 from the germline V gene are SGHRS and YFSETQ. The germline V and J ends were trimmed by 4 bases and 5 bases, with 10 bases remaining between them.

This clonotype was picked up many times. V usage is TRBV7-2 and J usage is TRBJ2-7, with TRBD1 identical over 7 bases. Trimming at V came to 5 bases and at J to 3 bases, leaving 7 bases not matched to a gene. The germline gives CDR1 SGHTA, CDR2 FQGNSA. This CDR3 contains 14 residues. CDR3 amino acids: CASSLNRGGYEQYF. As DNA, the CDR3 is TGTGCCAGCAGCCTAAACAGGGGCGGCTACGAGCAGTACTTC.

Only a few counts were recorded for this clonotype. The CDR3 nucleotides read TGCGCCAGCAGCCCCGTTTCAGAGGGGCCGGAAAAACTGTTTTTT. Its protein product is CASSPVSEGPEKLFF. The chain combines TRBV4-1 with TRBJ1-4, with a possible D match to TRBD1 (5 bases). CDR1 is MGHRA and CDR2 is YSYEKL in the germline V gene. V shed 4 bases and J shed 8 bases, with 17 bases lying between them. The CDR3 totals 15 residues.

CDR3 sequence reads: CASSSYPQGYTYTGELFF. In DNA, the CDR3 is TGTGCCAGCAGCTCTTACCCGCAGGGTTATACATACACCGGGGAGCTGTTTTTT. The chain recombines TRBV7-2 with TRBJ2-2, with D perhaps TRBD1 (5 bases). This CDR3 comprises 18 residues. Germline loops: CDR1 SGHTA, CDR2 FQGNSA. The V end was cut by 4 bases, the J end by 3 bases, with 21 bases between.

On this clonotype itself: Possible read error: a much larger clone is one base away. The chain has TRBV7-3 and TRBJ2-7; no clear D gene. The CDR3 totals 15 residues. Trimming pared 8 bases from V and 13 bases from J, leaving 30 bases between. Germline CDR1 and CDR2: SGHTA and FQGTGA. CDR3 nucleotides: TGTGCCAGCTCATCCTCAGGAGTAGGGCAAAACATTCACTACTTC. This sequence encodes CASSSSGVGQNIHYF.

Many counts were recorded for this clonotype. The CDR3 loop is CASSQRATYEQYF. Here the CDR3 DNA reads TGTGCCAGCAGCCAAAGGGCCACCTACGAGCAGTACTTC. The V and J genes are TRBV3-1 and TRBJ2-7; D not certain. The CDR3 runs 13 residues. Trimming stripped 2 bases from V and 2 bases from J, with 7 bases between. From germline, CDR1 is LGHDT and CDR2 YNNKEL (reference sequence).

This chain links TRBV9 with TRBJ1-3; D ambiguous. The CDR3 is made up of 17 amino acids. Germline values: CDR1 SGDLS, CDR2 YYNGEE. Trimming stripped 2 bases from V and 4 bases from J, with 19 bases between. For the CDR3, the DNA is TGTGCCAGCAGCGTCAAAGCTCTCGGGGTCTCGGGAAACACCATATATTTT. Protein product: CASSVKALGVSGNTIYF.

This clonotype occurred once. This may stem from a read error, because a much larger clone lies one nucleotide away. V gene TRBV6-1 combines with J gene TRBJ2-1; D gene unclear. The CDR3 extends over 14 amino acids. Deletions cut 5 bases from V and 10 bases from J, with 18 bases between. CDR1 is MNHNS and CDR2 is SASEGT in the germline V gene. For the CDR3, the DNA is TGTGCCAGCAGTCCAACCCTGTTTTTCTACGAGCAGTTCTTC. It yields the protein CASSPTLFFYEQFF.

A word on this clonotype: A much larger clone is a single base away; this may be a read error. The chain recombines TRBV6-1 with TRBJ2-1, with 7 bases identical to TRBD1. The CDR3 extends over 14 amino acids. V was clipped by 7 bases and J by 9 bases; unmatched bases: 12. Germline lookup yields CDR1 MNHNS and CDR2 SASEGT. CDR3 DNA: TGTGCCAGCAAACGGGAACAGGGGTGGAGTGAGCAGTTCTTC. It yields the protein CASKREQGWSEQFF.

V is TRBV29-1 and J is TRBJ2-2, with D unclear. Germline CDR1 and CDR2: SQVTM and ANQGSEA. CDR3 length: 15 amino acids. The ends were cut back, 6 bases at V and 1 base at J, with 15 bases in the middle. This chain's CDR3 is CSVINKDENTGELFF. Here the CDR3 DNA reads TGCAGCGTCATCAATAAGGACGAGAACACCGGGGAGCTGTTTTTT.

The V gene is TRBV19, the J gene TRBJ2-1; D might be TRBD1 (5 bases). CDR3 length equals 14 residues. The germline V gene encodes CDR1 LNHDA and CDR2 SQIVND (reference sequence). Trimming removed 7 bases from V and 2 bases from J, with 12 bases in between. The CDR3 region has the DNA TGTGCCAGTACCCTGGGGCTTCCCTACAATGAGCAGTTCTTC. Amino acid sequence: CASTLGLPYNEQFF.

The chain has TRBV5-1 and TRBJ2-6; D may correspond to TRBD1 or TRBD2 (5 bases each). This CDR3 is built from 16 residues. Trimming removed 6 bases from V and 2 bases from J, with 15 bases in between. The V gene's germline CDR1 is SGHRS and CDR2 YFSETQ. This CDR3 reads CASNTGRGAGANVLTF. CDR3 in DNA: TGCGCCAGCAACACTGGCAGAGGGGCTGGGGCCAACGTCCTGACTTTC.

The chain employs TRBV29-1 and TRBJ2-5; 13 nucleotides match TRBD2. The J call may be in error: the DNA end matches TRBJ2-7 better. This CDR3 comprises 13 residues. Per the germline V gene, CDR1 is SQVTM and CDR2 is ANQGSEA. The CDR3 protein is CSVRLAGGYEQYF. In DNA, the CDR3 is TGCAGCGTCCGACTAGCGGGGGGATACGAGCAGTACTTC.

Notes on this clonotype: A much bigger clone sits one base away, suggesting this may be a read error. V is TRBV18 and J is TRBJ2-7; no clear D. The last part of the DNA fits TRBJ2-5 better; the J call may be wrong. The CDR3 contains 12 residues. Germline V lookup: CDR1 KGHSH, CDR2 LQKENI. The CDR3 is CASSPREGTQYF. The DNA of the CDR3 is TGTGCCAGCTCACCAAGAGAAGGGACCCAGTACTTC.